Following are 21 T cell receptor beta chains from one sample sequenced in a study of T cells in women clearing cervical HPV infection (dated 2018 in TCRdb). The library was prepared using the immunoSEQ multiplex PCR assay. TCRdb retrieved this table from immuneACCESS and kept in-frame rearrangements only. Not all clones are present; in checked studies, unresolved V genes account for under half, and no reason is known for the remainder. The sample has about 40,000 clones on record. The ten largest clones represent around 5.8% of the sample. Sequencing was done on a sample of blood buffy coat. The receptor source for this set is a woman aged 18-69 years with a cervical HPV16 infection that either progressed to CIN3+ or cleared (not recorded which).

In regard to this clone: The read finishes 3 residues shy of the CDR3 end, and the germline J gene is used to complete it. The rearrangement joins TRBV28 to TRBJ1-6; 9 bases map to TRBD1. The junction had 1 base not matched to a gene; V was cut back by 6 bases and J by 1 base. Germline CDR1 MDHEN, CDR2 SYDVKM. The CDR3 extends over 15 amino acids. The covered CDR3 bases are TGTGCCAGCAGGACAGGGGGATCCTATAATTCACCC. Protein: CASRTGGSYNSP. In full, the CDR3 reads CASRTGGSYNSPLHF.

A remark on this clone: The read is 3 residues too short to cover the CDR3 end, so that end is filled in from the germline J gene. The genes are TRBV20-1 and TRBJ1-4; 9 bases align to TRBD1. Germline values: CDR1 DFQATT, CDR2 SNEGSKA (reference sequence). V shed 0 bases and J 3 bases; nucleotides not matched to a gene: 5. The CDR3 has 16 residues. CDR3 protein: CSARDRQGVPNEKLFF. CDR3 bases read: TGCAGTGCTAGAGATAGACAGGGGGTTCCTAATGAAAAA.

A remark on this clone: Sequencing ends 3 residues short of the CDR3 end; the germline J gene provides the rest. The chain couples TRBV30 to TRBJ1-2; no clear D gene. The germline CDR1 and CDR2 sequences are GTSNPN and SVGIG (reference sequence). The CDR3 is made up of 12 amino acids. The DNA read from the CDR3 is TGTGCCTGGGGGCGGGCCACAGATACC. Its protein is CAWGRATDT. The full CDR3 protein is CAWGRATDTYTF.

A note on this clone: The sequence runs out 3 residues before the end of the CDR3; the remainder is reconstructed from the germline J gene. V is TRBV19 and J is TRBJ2-3; 7 bases are a match to TRBD2. The CDR3 spans 14 residues. The germline V gene has CDR1 LNHDA and CDR2 SQIVND (reference sequence). The covered CDR3 bases are TGTGCCAGTAGTCCCAGAGAGGCGGGGGAGACG. Its protein is CASSPREAGET. The entire CDR3 protein reads CASSPREAGETQYF.

Turning to this clone: The CDR3 goes on 3 residues after the read ends, and that part is filled in from the germline J gene. V gene TRBV18 combines with J gene TRBJ1-1; 7 bases fit TRBD1. Germline V gene lookup returns CDR1 KGHSH and CDR2 LQKENI. The junction had 3 bases not matched to a gene; V was cut back by 3 bases and J by 5 bases. The CDR3 length is 13 residues. CDR3 DNA, as far as it was read: TGTGCCAGCTCACCGGGGGACAGAACTGAA. Translated, it gives CASSPGDRTE. The entire CDR3 reads CASSPGDRTEAFF.

In the case of this clone: The CDR3 extends 3 residues past the end of the read, so its final part is completed from the germline J gene. The chain has TRBV7-2 and TRBJ2-1; 7 positions match TRBD2. Germline CDR1 reads SGHTA; CDR2 reads FQGNSA. J lost 2 bases, V lost 2 bases, and 3 bases had no gene match. The CDR3 totals 15 residues. This CDR3 reads CASSLLGTTYNEQFF. The covered CDR3 bases are TGTGCCAGCAGCTTACTTGGGACTACCTACAATGAG.

Turning to this clone: The observed sequence ends 3 residues before the CDR3 terminus, with the missing tail filled in from the germline J gene. The chain links TRBV29-1 to TRBJ2-2; unclear D gene. Germline V lookup: CDR1 SQVTM, CDR2 ANQGSEA. V lost 6 bases to trimming and J lost 6 bases, with 14 bases between them. The CDR3 consists of 13 residues. This chain's CDR3 is CSVRLAAAGELFF. The sequenced CDR3 bases are TGCAGCGTGAGGCTGGCGGCGGCCGGGGAG.

Regarding this clone: The read falls 3 residues short of the CDR3 end, and the missing part is taken from the germline J gene. The chain recombines TRBV5-1 with TRBJ1-1, with D tentatively TRBD1 (6 bases). CDR3 length: 16 amino acids. CDR1 SGHRS and CDR2 YFSETQ come from the germline V gene. Trimming shortened V by 3 bases and J by 0 bases, and 15 bases separated the two germline ends. CDR3 in amino acids: CASSYATGTLNTEAFF. The covered CDR3 bases are TGCGCCAGCAGCTATGCCACCGGGACATTGAACACTGAA.

To note about this clone: The CDR3 end lies 3 residues beyond the end of the read and is filled in from the germline J gene. V usage is TRBV2 and J usage is TRBJ1-2; 8 positions match TRBD1. This CDR3 has 15 amino acids. Per germline, CDR1 SNHLY and CDR2 FYNNEI. Partial CDR3 DNA: TGTGCCAGCAGTGTTGGGGCAGGGGGCGCGGCGGGC. Its translation: CASSVGAGGAAG. In full, the CDR3 is CASSVGAGGAAGYTF.

To note about this clone: The DNA ends 3 residues before the CDR3 does, and the rest of the CDR3 is filled in from the germline J gene. This chain uses TRBV6-1 with TRBJ2-2; unclear D gene. Between the trimmed V and J ends, which lost 1 base and 0 bases, there was a span of 6 bases. CDR1 and CDR2 from the germline V gene are MNHNS and SASEGT. This CDR3 is built from 15 residues. This CDR3 reads CASSEGSANTGELFF. Partial CDR3 DNA: TGTGCCAGCAGTGAAGGTTCGGCGAACACCGGGGAG.

Comments on this clone: The read halts 3 residues ahead of the CDR3 end, with the missing end drawn from the germline J gene. The chain combines TRBV19 with TRBJ1-2; perhaps TRBD1 as D (5 bases). The CDR3 loop spans 15 amino acids. Germline assignment: CDR1 LNHDA and CDR2 SQIVND (reference sequence). The CDR3 loop reads CASRLAGGMFDDYTF. The CDR3 bases that were read are TGTGCCAGTAGGCTCGCCGGGGGGATGTTCGACGAC.

As regards this clone: The CDR3 is cut off 3 residues early in the read; its end comes from the germline J gene. The chain has TRBV20-1 and TRBJ2-3, with TRBD2 identical over 14 bases. This CDR3 region has 14 residues. After removal of 3 bases from V and 6 bases from J, the junction contained 2 bases not matched to a gene. CDR1 and CDR2 from the germline V gene are DFQATT and SNEGSKA (reference sequence). CDR3 residues: CSARTSGRVDTQYF. CDR3 bases read: TGCAGTGCTAGGACTAGCGGGAGGGTGGATACG.

As for this clone: The read ends 3 residues early relative to the CDR3; the germline J gene fills the gap. The rearrangement uses TRBV2 and TRBJ1-2; D is ambiguous. The CDR3 sequence is 12 residues long. V was clipped by 3 bases and J by 7 bases, with 9 bases between them. Germline V gives CDR1 SNHLY, CDR2 FYNNEI. The CDR3 loop is CASSEGPRGYTF. CDR3 DNA, as far as it was read: TGTGCCAGCAGTGAGGGCCCCCGTGGC.

A note on this clone: The read finishes 3 residues shy of the CDR3 end, and the germline J gene is used to complete it. The chain is built from TRBV12-3 or TRBV12-4 and TRBJ2-1, with a tentative D call TRBD2 (6 bases). This CDR3 is 15 amino acids long. Between the trimmed V and J ends, which lost 2 bases and 5 bases, there was a span of 13 bases. CDR3: CASSLQAGANNEQFF. The CDR3 bases that were read are TGTGCCAGCAGTTTACAAGCGGGCGCCAACAATGAG.

Regarding this clone: Read data end 3 residues before the CDR3 end; the end is taken from the germline J gene. The chain recombines TRBV7-9 with TRBJ2-7; a possible D gene is TRBD2 (6 bases). Trimming removed 1 base at V and 4 bases at J, with 11 bases between. Germline assignment: CDR1 SEHNR and CDR2 FQNEAQ (reference sequence). This CDR3 contains 14 residues. CDR3 amino acids: CASSLGGLLYEQYF. CDR3 DNA, as far as it was read: TGTGCCAGCAGCTTAGGGGGACTTTTATACGAG.

In the case of this clone: The observed sequence ends 3 residues before the CDR3 terminus, with the missing tail filled in from the germline J gene. This chain links TRBV19 with TRBJ1-2; 7 bases fit TRBD1. This CDR3 comprises 12 residues. Germline trimming cut 5 bases from V and 7 bases from J; bases unmatched to any gene: 4. CDR1 LNHDA and CDR2 SQIVND come from the germline V gene (reference sequence). CDR3 sequence: CASSHTGVGYTF. Incomplete CDR3 DNA: TGTGCCAGTAGTCATACAGGGGTTGGC.

As concerns this clone: The read halts 3 residues ahead of the CDR3 end, with the missing end drawn from the germline J gene. V gene TRBV4-1 combines with J gene TRBJ1-5; TRBD1 agrees at 9 bases. After removal of 4 bases from V and 5 bases from J, the junction contained 3 bases not matched to a gene. This CDR3 spans 14 amino acids. Germline V gene data show CDR1 as MGHRA and CDR2 as YSYEKL. CDR3 DNA (partial): TGCGCCAGCAGCCTAAGACAGGGGGATCAGCCC. Translating it yields CASSLRQGDQP. The full-length CDR3 reads as CASSLRQGDQPQHF.

On this clone: One junction end disagrees with the germline gene, perhaps due to a read error. From the germline J gene comes the end of the CDR3, since the read stops 3 residues before it. This chain links TRBV7-8 with TRBJ1-2; TRBD1 matches at 8 bases. The CDR3 length is 16 residues. The V gene's germline CDR1 is SGHVS and CDR2 FQNEAQ. The sequenced CDR3 bases are TGTGCCAGCAGCTTAGCAGAGACAGGGGCTAACTATGTC. Protein product: CASSLAETGANYV. The entire CDR3 reads CASSLAETGANYVYTF.

With regard to this clone: Read data end 3 residues before the CDR3 end; the end is taken from the germline J gene. The chain couples TRBV30 to TRBJ2-2; 9 bases line up with TRBD1. CDR3 length equals 13 residues. Germline V gene data show CDR1 as GTSNPN and CDR2 as SVGIG (reference sequence). The CDR3: CAWSPTGGSPLFF. The sequenced part of the CDR3 DNA is TGTGCCTGGAGTCCGACAGGGGGGTCACCG.

Comments on this clone: At one end the junction does not follow the germline gene, possibly because of a read error. The CDR3 end lies 3 residues beyond the end of the read and is filled in from the germline J gene. The chain joins TRBV4-2 to TRBJ1-2, with 8 positions matching TRBD1. The CDR3 loop spans 14 amino acids. Germline lookup yields CDR1 LGHNA and CDR2 YNFKEQ. The covered CDR3 bases are TGCGCCAGCAGCCAGGACAGGGACTTCTATGGC. Translating gives CASSQDRDFYG. The full-length CDR3 reads as CASSQDRDFYGYTF.

As for this clone: The read ends 3 residues early relative to the CDR3; the germline J gene fills the gap. The rearrangement uses TRBV6-2 or TRBV6-3 and TRBJ2-7; 7 bases agree with TRBD2. V shed 2 bases, J shed 3 bases, and the junction held 7 bases outside the gene matches. The CDR3 contains 15 residues. Germline values: CDR1 MNHEY, CDR2 SVGEGT. The CDR3 sequence is CASSYGGEGYYEQYF. The part of the CDR3 DNA that was read is TGTGCCAGCAGTTACGGGGGGGAGGGCTACTACGAG.